Each of the 26 T cell receptor beta chains below was sequenced from the same sample in a study of T cell repertoires in cytomegalovirus infection. TCRdb reprocessed the reads via MiXCR and lists one record per CDR3 protein. The table records about 830,000 distinct CDR3 sequences, about 30% of them present only once. These receptors have no known antigen. The sequences come from cultured CD8+ T cells from PBMCs, collected from culture after CMV antigen stimulation. The receptors were sampled from a human donor in good health (CMV status not recorded). Some clones in this sample may be carry-over from other donors' samples.

V gene TRBV28 combines with J gene TRBJ2-1; 9 bases fit TRBD2. Germline CDR1 MDHEN, CDR2 SYDVKM. V lost 3 bases and J lost 5; bases outside the gene matches: 8. The CDR3 has 16 residues. CDR3 in DNA: TGTGCCAGCAGTTTTCCGAGCGGGGGGTTTCACAATGAGCAGTTCTTC. It translates to CASSFPSGGFHNEQFF.

The rearrangement uses TRBV11-3 and TRBJ2-5; D call uncertain. In germline, CDR1 is SGHNT, CDR2 YENEEA. The V end was cut by 5 bases, the J end by 11 bases, with 21 bases between. The CDR3 sequence is 14 residues long. The CDR3 here is CASSHGVAYPEQYF. The CDR3 bases are TGTGCCAGCAGCCACGGAGTGGCATACCCGGAGCAGTACTTC.

The chain has TRBV9 and TRBJ1-2; 7 nucleotides match TRBD1. This CDR3 region has 16 residues. Germline V gene lookup returns CDR1 SGDLS and CDR2 YYNGEE. V lost 0 bases to trimming and J lost 4 bases; unmatched junction nucleotides: 9. In DNA, the CDR3 is TGTGCCAGCAGCGTAGGAAGGGAGACAGGGAGCTATGGCTACACCTTC. Protein product: CASSVGRETGSYGYTF.

This clonotype occurred many times. This chain uses TRBV7-9 with TRBJ2-7; TRBD1 might be the D (7 bases). This CDR3 is built from 16 residues. V shed 0 bases and J shed 4 bases, with 16 bases lying between them. The germline gives CDR1 SEHNR, CDR2 FQNEAQ (reference sequence). CDR3 amino acids: CASSLARGRGSYEQYF. The DNA of the CDR3 is TGTGCCAGCAGCTTAGCGCGGGGCAGGGGGTCGTACGAGCAGTACTTC.

This sequence joins TRBV6-2 or TRBV6-3 and TRBJ1-4; D gene uncertain. Germline values: CDR1 MNHEY, CDR2 SVGEGT. The V gene lost 5 bases and the J gene lost 4 bases, with 8 bases spanning the gap. CDR3 size: 13 residues. The CDR3 loop reads CASSRRINEKLFF. DNA for the CDR3: TGTGCCAGCAGTCGCAGGATTAATGAAAAACTGTTTTTT.

The rearrangement uses TRBV19 and TRBJ2-3; 10 nucleotides align to TRBD1. CDR3 length: 15 residues. Germline assignment: CDR1 LNHDA and CDR2 SQIVND (reference sequence). V lost 4 bases, J lost 4 bases, and 5 bases stayed unmatched. CDR3 sequence reads: CASSTGTGVADTQYF. CDR3 DNA: TGTGCCAGTAGTACCGGGACAGGGGTTGCAGATACGCAGTATTTT.

Notes on this clonotype: This sequence may be a read error, since a much larger clone differs from it by one base. The rearrangement joins TRBV7-6 to TRBJ2-1; either TRBD1 or TRBD2 may supply D (5 bases each). Per germline, CDR1 SGHVS and CDR2 FNYEAQ. CDR3 length equals 14 residues. CDR3 sequence: CVSSGQGPPNEQFF. The DNA for the CDR3 is TGTGTCAGCAGCGGCCAGGGACCCCCCAATGAGCAGTTCTTC.

Concerning this clonotype itself: Sequence at one end of the junction differs from germline and may be a read error. The genes are TRBV27 and TRBJ1-1; weak D call: TRBD1 (5 bases). The CDR3 runs to 13 residues. Germline V gene data show CDR1 as MNHEY and CDR2 as SMNVEV (reference sequence). The CDR3 reads CAVSSGRNTDAFF. The CDR3 nucleotides are TGTGCCGTATCCTCGGGACGAAACACTGATGCTTTCTTT.

This chain uses TRBV14 with TRBJ2-3; no definite D call. Trimming took 2 bases from V and 2 from J, leaving 8 bases between them. The germline V gene encodes CDR1 SGHDN and CDR2 FVKESK. CDR3 length: 14 residues. The CDR3 loop reads CASSQMTYTDTQYF. The CDR3 DNA follows: TGTGCCAGCAGCCAAATGACTTACACAGATACGCAGTATTTT.

The chain recombines TRBV5-4 with TRBJ2-1; possibly TRBD2 for D (5 bases). The germline V and J ends were trimmed by 4 bases and 5 bases, with 16 bases remaining between them. From germline, CDR1 is SGHNT and CDR2 YYREEE (reference sequence). CDR3 size: 15 residues. In DNA, the CDR3 is TGTGCCAGCAGCGGCCCCCAGAGCGGTGACAATGAGCAGTTCTTC. It codes for CASSGPQSGDNEQFF.

In the case of this clonotype: A junction boundary mismatches the germline segment, possibly from a read error. The V call is TRBV7-9, the J call TRBJ1-1; TRBD1 matches 7 bases. From germline, CDR1 is SEHNR and CDR2 FQNEAQ (reference sequence). The CDR3 is 16 residues long. CDR3 sequence reads: CGSSFPPDREGTEAFF. The CDR3 DNA is TGTGGCAGCAGCTTCCCCCCCGACAGGGAAGGGACAGAAGCTTTCTTT.

This chain uses TRBV7-6 with TRBJ1-4; a weak D match, TRBD1 (6 bases). V gave up 8 bases and J gave up 8 bases, with 18 bases separating them. This CDR3 spans 14 amino acids. Germline lookup yields CDR1 SGHVS and CDR2 FNYEAQ. DNA for the CDR3: TGTGCCAGCGGATGGGCAGGGGAAGGGGAAAAACTGTTTTTT. Protein sequence: CASGWAGEGEKLFF.

This clonotype was observed a few times. Mismatch with germline at one junction end may stem from a read error. Here the CDR3 reads CAGSFVPDRVNTEAFF. The CDR3 coding sequence is TGCGCCGGCAGCTTCGTCCCGGACAGGGTGAACACTGAAGCTTTCTTT. The chain has TRBV5-1 and TRBJ1-1, with 8 positions matching TRBD1. Germline assignment: CDR1 SGHRS and CDR2 YFSETQ. CDR3 length: 16 residues.

This clonotype occurred many times. This chain uses TRBV7-8 with TRBJ1-2; 11 positions match TRBD1. The CDR3 runs to 13 residues. Germline trimming cut 4 bases from V and 8 bases from J; bases unmatched to any gene: 3. Germline V gives CDR1 SGHVS, CDR2 FQNEAQ. CDR3 in DNA: TGTGCCAGCAGCTCGGGACAGGGGGACGGCTACACCTTC. It specifies CASSSGQGDGYTF. The full variable domain, completed using reference TRBV7-8 and TRBJ1-2, is GAGVSQSPRYKVAKRGQDVALRCDPISGHVSLFWYQQALGQGPEFLTYFQNEAQLDKSGLPSDRFFAERPEGSVSTLKIQRTQQEDSAVYLCASSSGQGDGYTFGSGTRLTVV.

The V call is TRBV4-2, the J call TRBJ2-1, with TRBD2 matching over 15 bases. CDR1 is LGHNA, CDR2 YNFKEQ, per germline. The CDR3 consists of 15 residues. J was trimmed by 6 bases and V by 10 bases; bases with no gene match: 7. Here the CDR3 DNA reads TGTGCCATCGGACTAGCGGGGGGGCGTAGCAATGAGCAGTTCTTC. It codes for CAIGLAGGRSNEQFF.

This clonotype was picked up many times. This chain links TRBV7-2 with TRBJ2-7; 11 bases match TRBD2. The V gene's germline CDR1 is SGHTA and CDR2 FQGNSA. Trimming cost V 5 bases and J 2 bases; bases outside gene matches: 11. The CDR3 runs 17 residues. DNA of the CDR3: TGTGCCAGCAGCCGGTTCCGACTAGCGGGGTCTACCTACGAGCAGTACTTC. Translation gives CASSRFRLAGSTYEQYF.

This clonotype was picked up a small number of times. The chain combines TRBV14 with TRBJ2-1, with 7 positions matching TRBD1. The CDR3 length is 13 residues. The germline V gene has CDR1 SGHDN and CDR2 FVKESK. Unmatched junction bases numbered 7, after V lost 5 bases and J lost 9 bases. CDR3 residues: CASSVGPGGEQFF. CDR3 DNA sequence: TGTGCCAGCAGCGTCGGTCCAGGGGGTGAGCAGTTCTTC.

The J gene is TRBJ2-1, the V gene TRBV5-4; the match to TRBD1 covers 9 bases. Germline assignment: CDR1 SGHNT and CDR2 YYREEE (reference sequence). The trim removed 2 bases at V and 5 bases at J, leaving 11 bases unmatched. The CDR3 consists of 17 residues. CDR3 in amino acids: CASSFLGTGKGNNEQFF. CDR3 in DNA: TGTGCCAGCAGCTTCCTCGGGACAGGGAAAGGAAACAATGAGCAGTTCTTC.

This chain joins TRBV27 and TRBJ2-7; maybe TRBD1 (5 bases). This CDR3 has 13 residues. Per the germline V gene, CDR1 is MNHEY and CDR2 is SMNVEV (reference sequence). Trimming took off 6 bases at V and 4 bases at J, with 13 bases between the two ends. The CDR3 here is CASRISGIYEQYF. DNA of the CDR3: TGTGCCAGCAGGATCTCAGGGATATACGAGCAGTACTTC.

The rearrangement uses TRBV9 and TRBJ2-7; 9 nucleotides line up with TRBD2. The trim removed 2 bases at V and 5 bases at J, leaving 2 bases unmatched. The CDR3 contains 13 residues. The germline V gene has CDR1 SGDLS and CDR2 YYNGEE. The CDR3: CASSVSGGDEQYF. CDR3 sequence (DNA): TGTGCCAGCAGCGTTAGCGGGGGCGACGAGCAGTACTTC. Together with reference TRBV9 and TRBJ2-7, the CDR3 gives the full variable domain: DSGVTQTPKHLITATGQRVTLRCSPRSGDLSVYWYQQSLDQGLQFLIQYYNGEERAKGNILERFSAQQFPDLHSELNLSSLELGDSALYFCASSVSGGDEQYFGPGTRLTVT.

This clonotype was found many times. The chain couples TRBV7-8 to TRBJ2-3; TRBD1 agrees at 8 bases. CDR1 is SGHVS and CDR2 is FQNEAQ in the germline V gene. This CDR3 is 15 amino acids long. After removal of 4 bases from V and 1 base from J, the junction contained 4 bases not matched to a gene. CDR3 sequence reads: CASSSTGVGTDTQYF. The CDR3 region has the DNA TGTGCCAGCAGCTCGACAGGGGTGGGCACAGATACGCAGTATTTT.

This clonotype was observed a handful of times. This chain uses TRBV7-2 with TRBJ2-2; 10 positions match TRBD1. The germline V gene encodes CDR1 SGHTA and CDR2 FQGNSA. There are 19 residues in the CDR3. V lost 1 base and J lost 0; bases outside the gene matches: 8. The CDR3 coding sequence is TGTGCCAGCAGCTTAGAATGGGGGGACAGGGGAGCGAACACCGGGGAGCTGTTTTTT. This codes for CASSLEWGDRGANTGELFF.

Only a few counts were recorded for this clonotype. V and J are TRBV7-2 and TRBJ2-7; TRBD1 matches at 8 bases. The germline V gene has CDR1 SGHTA and CDR2 FQGNSA. Germline trimming cut 7 bases from V and 2 bases from J; bases unmatched to any gene: 13. The CDR3 extends over 16 amino acids. The CDR3 loop reads CASTPQGRQGTYEQYF. CDR3 nucleotide sequence: TGTGCCAGCACCCCCCAGGGGAGACAGGGGACCTACGAGCAGTACTTC.

The sample holds a few counts of this clonotype. The J gene is TRBJ1-5, the V gene TRBV19; D may be TRBD1 (6 bases). The germline CDR1 and CDR2 sequences are LNHDA and SQIVND (reference sequence). V was cut by 10 bases and J by 0 bases, with 16 bases left in between. This CDR3 is 15 amino acids long. As DNA, the CDR3 is TGTGCCACCACCGAGGACAGTTATAGCAATCAGCCCCAGCATTTT. It yields the protein CATTEDSYSNQPQHF.

In this sample, this clonotype turned up many times. The genes are TRBV7-2 and TRBJ2-3, with a tentative D call TRBD2 (5 bases). The CDR3 has 15 amino acids. The ends were cut back, 6 bases at V and 1 base at J, with 14 bases in the middle. Germline-derived CDR1 and CDR2 are SGHTA and FQGNSA. The CDR3 DNA reads TGTGCCAGCAGTCGGTATGGGCGGGGCACAGATACGCAGTATTTT. Amino acid sequence: CASSRYGRGTDTQYF.

The chain links TRBV7-9 to TRBJ1-2; D is possibly TRBD1 (6 bases). The CDR3 is 15 amino acids. CDR1 SEHNR and CDR2 FQNEAQ come from the germline V gene (reference sequence). V lost 4 bases, J lost 3 bases, and 15 bases lay in between. Here the CDR3 reads CASSSRGSGDYGYTF. CDR3 DNA: TGTGCCAGCAGCTCCAGAGGTTCAGGGGACTATGGCTACACCTTC.